This T cell receptor (beta chain) derives from a study of technical replicates of blood from several donors. This CDR3 has 15 residues. Deletions cut 0 bases from V and 0 bases from J, with 9 bases between. Germline CDR1 reads SGHNT; CDR2 reads YYREEE (reference sequence). Only in-frame clones appear in the TCRdb table, and some are missing; sequencing was by immunoSEQ multiplex PCR. This table holds approximately 87,000 clones, more than 85% found once. The sample comprised T cells isolated from PBMCs. The TCR comes from a human donor in good health. Some clones in this sample may be carry-over from other donors' samples. The rearrangement joins TRBV5-4 to TRBJ1-1; tentatively, D is TRBD1 (5 bases). The chain's CDR3 is CASSLGEGMNTEAFF. The CDR3 nucleotides read TGTGCCAGCAGCTTGGGGGAGGGGATGAACACTGAAGCTTTCTTT.